This T cell receptor beta chain was recorded in a study of cytotoxic CD8 clonotypes in ibrutinib-treated CLL. About the research overall: Response samples were drawn at a median of about twelve months of treatment, range 6 to 36.

For this clone: What it binds is not known.

Study results and caveats: Baseline clonality was higher than in age-matched healthy donors and moved in step with circulating CD8+ T-cell counts.

V lost 5 bases to trimming and J lost 0 bases, with 17 bases between them. The CDR3 has 16 residues. CDR1 and CDR2 from the germline V gene are SGDLS and YYNGEE. Deep sequencing aimed at 1 in 200,000 to 1 in 1 million T cells' resolution. Profiling relied on immunoSEQ multiplex PCR, and the TCRdb table lists in-frame clones only, not all of them. This sample has about 76,000 clones; around 78% occur once, and the top ten carry approximately 35%. The TCR was taken from a human donor with chronic lymphocytic leukemia. V is TRBV9 and J is TRBJ2-5, with no clear D. The sample consisted of PBMCs, taken after 24 months of ibrutinib treatment. Here the CDR3 reads CASSFDGSRYQETQYF. In DNA form, the CDR3 reads TGTGCCAGCAGTTTCGACGGCAGCCGTTACCAAGAGACCCAGTACTTC.